What follows are 9 T cell receptor beta chains derived from one specimen sequenced in a study of blood T cells in healthy people across ages. A second 7 to 11 cycle PCR used barcoded and J-beta primers. From the 5' RACE reads, TCRdb called clonotypes with MiXCR, one entry per CDR3 protein. This sample has fewer than 2 million distinct CDR3 sequences; about 39% occur once, and the top ten carry roughly 24%. The sequenced sample was blood. The receptors shown here come from a human donor in good health.

On this clonotype: A read error is possible here, since a much larger clone lies one base away. The chain carries TRBV29-1 and TRBJ2-1, with a tentative D call TRBD1 (6 bases). The CDR3 length is 13 residues. Germline V gene data show CDR1 as SQVTM and CDR2 as ANQGSEA. V lost 0 bases to trimming and J lost 13 bases, with 16 bases between them. In DNA, the CDR3 is TGCAGCGTTGAAGACGAGGGGGATAACATTCAGTTCTTC. This codes for CSVEDEGDNIQFF.

CDR3 nucleotide sequence: TGCAGTGCTAGAGGGCCCGCATCAAATGAAAAACTGTTTTTT. Residues: CSARGPASNEKLFF. The chain links TRBV20-1 to TRBJ1-4; no clear D gene. Germline lookup yields CDR1 DFQATT and CDR2 SNEGSKA (reference sequence). V dropped 1 base and J dropped 5 bases, with 11 bases sitting between them. The CDR3 consists of 14 residues.

As to this clonotype: The junction departs from germline at one end; a sequencing error may be responsible. The chain uses TRBV20-1 and TRBJ2-1; 10 nucleotides agree with TRBD1. This CDR3 contains 14 residues. From germline, CDR1 is DFQATT and CDR2 SNEGSKA (reference sequence). CDR3 sequence reads: CSASWDRGYNERFF. The CDR3 bases are TGCAGTGCTAGTTGGGACAGGGGCTACAATGAGCGGTTCTTC.

This clonotype appeared once. J is TRBJ2-5 and V is TRBV12-3 or TRBV12-4; D is ambiguous. V was cut by 5 bases and J by 4 bases, with 11 bases left in between. The CDR3 runs to 13 residues. CDR3 protein: CASSLWNRETQYF. CDR3 DNA: TGTGCCAGCAGTCTCTGGAATAGAGAGACCCAGTACTTC.

The chain joins TRBV14 to TRBJ2-5; D remains unclear. The germline V gene has CDR1 SGHDN and CDR2 FVKESK. V lost 1 base to trimming and J lost 13 bases, with 22 bases between them. CDR3 length: 15 amino acids. CDR3 DNA sequence: TGTGCCAGCAGCCAAGTCAACAGCCTCTACTACGAGCTGTACTTC. Translated, it gives CASSQVNSLYYELYF.

Only a few counts were recorded for this clonotype. This sequence joins TRBV9 and TRBJ2-1; D uncertain. Trimming took off 2 bases at V and 8 bases at J, with 11 bases between the two ends. CDR1 and CDR2 from the germline V gene are SGDLS and YYNGEE. The CDR3 runs 13 residues. In DNA, the CDR3 is TGTGCCAGCAGCGTGGACGCCCCCTATGAGCAGTTCTTC. Protein product: CASSVDAPYEQFF.

The chain employs TRBV5-1 and TRBJ2-1; D might be TRBD2 (6 bases). V lost 4 bases to trimming and J lost 6 bases, with 14 bases between them. The germline gives CDR1 SGHRS, CDR2 YFSETQ. The CDR3 consists of 14 residues. CDR3 bases: TGCGCCAGCAGCCCGGAGCCGACTAGCAATGAGCAGTTCTTC. Translated, it gives CASSPEPTSNEQFF.

As for this clonotype: An end of the junction differs from the germline gene, which may be a read error. The genes are TRBV20-1 and TRBJ1-2, with TRBD1 as a possible D gene (5 bases). CDR1 DFQATT and CDR2 SNEGSKA come from the germline V gene (reference sequence). The CDR3 extends over 12 amino acids. The CDR3 sequence: CSATQTGYGYTF. The CDR3 nucleotides read TGCAGTGCTACCCAAACAGGCTATGGCTACACTTTC.

A few counts support this clonotype. The V call is TRBV6-5, the J call TRBJ2-2, with D maybe TRBD2 (6 bases). CDR1 and CDR2 (germline): MNHEY, SVGAGI. Trimming left V 5 bases short and J 4 bases short, with 14 bases between. The CDR3 runs 15 residues. The CDR3 is CASSNWDLTTGELFF. CDR3 bases: TGTGCCAGCAGTAACTGGGACTTAACCACCGGGGAGCTGTTTTTT.